The 26 T cell receptor beta chains listed next were all sequenced from one sample in a study of early stage breast cancer tumors. Method: immunoSEQ multiplex PCR; TCRdb's copy keeps in-frame clones and lacks some. The sample shows over 25,000 clones, about 60% of them seen only once. Sequenced sample: breast tumor tissue. The receptors here all came from a person aged 45-65 years with breast cancer.

This clone was found a few times. The CDR3 DNA sequence: TGCAGCGTTGTAAGGGGGCAAATCACAGATACGCAGTATTTT. As protein: CSVVRGQITDTQYF. The chain joins TRBV29-1 to TRBJ2-3; 7 nucleotides align to TRBD1. Germline V gene sequence: CDR1 SQVTM, CDR2 ANQGSEA. CDR3 length equals 14 residues. With V trimmed by 4 bases and J by 2 bases, 6 bases remained unmatched.

CDR3 in amino acids: CASSQDRWGTGTYEQYF. CDR3 DNA sequence: TGCGCCAGCAGCCAAGATCGTTGGGGGACAGGGACCTACGAGCAGTACTTC. The V and J genes are TRBV4-3 and TRBJ2-7; TRBD1 matches 9 bases. Germline loops: CDR1 LGHNA, CDR2 YSLEER. This CDR3 has 17 residues. V lost 0 bases and J lost 2; bases outside the gene matches: 8.

This clone was seen a single time. This rearrangement joins TRBV11-2 to TRBJ1-1; D call uncertain. The CDR3 is 14 amino acids. V was pared by 5 bases and J by 1 base, with 11 bases between. Germline CDR1 SGHAT, CDR2 FQNNGV. The CDR3 region has the DNA TGTGCCAGCAGCCATGCTAAGGGGAACACTGAAGCTTTCTTT. Protein: CASSHAKGNTEAFF.

In this sample, this clone turned up a few times. The chain uses TRBV18 and TRBJ2-7; 8 bases line up with TRBD1. After removal of 1 base from V and 7 bases from J, the junction contained 15 bases not matched to a gene. CDR3 size: 17 residues. Germline V lookup: CDR1 KGHSH, CDR2 LQKENI. The CDR3 DNA sequence: TGTGCCAGCTCACCACGGGTTGAAGGGGACAGGCCTCTGGAGCAGTACTTC. It translates to CASSPRVEGDRPLEQYF.

The CDR3 DNA reads as TGTGCCAGCAGCTTAGATCGGCAGGGACCACAGTACTTC. The encoded protein is CASSLDRQGPQYF. The chain is built from TRBV11-3 and TRBJ2-5; possibly TRBD1 or TRBD2 for D (5 bases each). Germline CDR1 SGHNT, CDR2 YENEEA. Trimming stripped 0 bases from V and 11 bases from J, with 13 bases between. The CDR3 runs 13 residues.

The chain joins TRBV6-5 to TRBJ2-7; no clear D. Between the trimmed V and J ends, which lost 5 bases and 10 bases, there was a span of 15 bases. Germline V lookup: CDR1 MNHEY, CDR2 SVGAGI. This CDR3 region has 12 residues. CDR3 amino acids: CASSEDTSGQYF. As DNA, the CDR3 is TGTGCCAGCAGTGAAGACACCTCCGGACAGTACTTC.

This chain uses TRBV25-1 with TRBJ2-5, with D perhaps TRBD1 (5 bases). The germline CDR1 and CDR2 sequences are MGHDK and SYGVNS. The CDR3 is 16 amino acids. The V gene lost 5 bases and the J gene lost 3 bases, with 19 bases spanning the gap. The CDR3: CASSRPQQGTKETQYF. In DNA form, the CDR3 reads TGTGCCAGCAGTCGTCCCCAGCAGGGAACGAAAGAGACCCAGTACTTC.

The rearrangement links TRBV5-4 to TRBJ2-1; 16 bases are shared with TRBD2. In germline, CDR1 is SGHNT, CDR2 YYREEE (reference sequence). V lost 6 bases, J lost 3 bases, and 6 bases stayed unmatched. The CDR3 spans 17 residues. The chain's CDR3 is CASTRGTSGRVYNEQFF. The CDR3 nucleotides are TGTGCCAGCACCCGAGGGACTAGCGGGAGGGTCTACAATGAGCAGTTCTTC.

This clone was seen a handful of times. The genes are TRBV7-9 and TRBJ2-1; D is perhaps TRBD1 (6 bases). In germline, CDR1 is SEHNR, CDR2 FQNEAQ (reference sequence). Between the trimmed V and J ends, which lost 7 bases and 6 bases, there was a span of 16 bases. This CDR3 has 14 residues. The CDR3 bases are TGTGCCAGCACCCGGGACACCCAAGGCAATGAGCAGTTCTTC. The encoded protein is CASTRDTQGNEQFF.

This clone was seen more than once but under ten times. The V gene is TRBV25-1, the J gene TRBJ1-3; weak D call: TRBD1 (5 bases). Germline values: CDR1 MGHDK, CDR2 SYGVNS. The V end was cut by 4 bases, the J end by 4 bases, with 20 bases between. The CDR3 spans 17 residues. This CDR3 is CASSAPGAVLGGNTIYF. CDR3 nucleotide sequence: TGTGCCAGCAGTGCCCCCGGGGCAGTCCTGGGCGGAAACACCATATATTTT.

The CDR3 DNA reads TGTGCCAGCATGGGGACGAGGGGAAACACCATATATTTT. Translating gives CASMGTRGNTIYF. The rearrangement links TRBV11-2 to TRBJ1-3; maybe TRBD1 (5 bases). Germline CDR1 is SGHAT and CDR2 is FQNNGV. The CDR3 has 13 amino acids. V gave up 7 bases and J gave up 4 bases, with 11 bases separating them.

The chain carries TRBV12-2 and TRBJ2-3; the listed D gene, TRBD1, was not tested against the DNA. TRBV12-2 is flagged as a pseudogene. The CDR3 is 17 residues long. The DNA for the CDR3 is TGTGCAAGTCGCTTAGATAACTGGACAGGGCACACAGATACGCAGTATTTT. This codes for CASRLDNWTGHTDTQYF.

By proportion, this clone is medium-sized (0.01 to 0.1%). This chain links TRBV4-2 with TRBJ2-7; TRBD2 agrees at 11 bases. With V trimmed by 5 bases and J by 0 bases, 3 bases remained unmatched. Per germline, CDR1 LGHNA and CDR2 YNFKEQ. The CDR3 sequence is 15 residues long. The CDR3 here is CASSRGLAASYEQYF. The DNA for the CDR3 is TGTGCCAGCAGCAGGGGACTAGCGGCCTCCTACGAGCAGTACTTC.

The chain recombines TRBV19 with TRBJ1-4; 8 bases agree with TRBD1. With 7 bases clipped from V and 0 bases from J, the junction kept 4 bases outside the gene matches. Germline CDR1 and CDR2: LNHDA and SQIVND (reference sequence). CDR3 length: 15 amino acids. The CDR3 DNA reads as TGTGCCAGTATTGACAGGGGAGCAACTAATGAAAAACTGTTTTTT. Protein sequence: CASIDRGATNEKLFF.

This clone appeared once. The chain carries TRBV18 and TRBJ2-7; D remains unclear. Trimming removed 6 bases at V and 2 bases at J, with 11 bases between. The CDR3 has 13 amino acids. Germline V gene lookup returns CDR1 KGHSH and CDR2 LQKENI. CDR3 sequence reads: CASSGGRTYEQYF. DNA of the CDR3: TGTGCCAGCTCGGGCGGCAGAACCTACGAGCAGTACTTC.

This chain links TRBV12-5 with TRBJ2-5, with 9 bases lining up with TRBD1. The germline V gene has CDR1 LGHNT and CDR2 FRNRAP. J was trimmed by 5 bases and V by 4 bases; bases with no gene match: 5. This CDR3 has 14 residues. This chain's CDR3 is CASGSRTGEETQYF. The CDR3 nucleotides read TGTGCTAGTGGTTCGCGGACAGGGGAGGAGACCCAGTACTTC. Based on the CDR3 plus reference TRBV12-5 and TRBJ2-5, the full variable domain is DARVTQTPRHKVTEMGQEVTMRCQPILGHNTVFWYRQTMMQGLELLAYFRNRAPLDDSGMPKDRFSAEMPDATLATLKIQPSEPRDSAVYFCASGSRTGEETQYFGPGTRLLVL.

V and J are TRBV4-2 and TRBJ2-7, with 13 bases matching TRBD2. The CDR3 runs to 17 residues. The V segment lost 4 bases and the J segment 6 bases; nucleotides outside the gene matches: 12. Germline CDR1 and CDR2: LGHNA and YNFKEQ. The CDR3 DNA follows: TGTGCCAGCAGCCCACTAGCCTCCGGGACTAGCGGGATCGAGCAGTACTTC. Encoded protein: CASSPLASGTSGIEQYF.

V gene TRBV14 combines with J gene TRBJ1-2; D remains unclear. Germline assignment: CDR1 SGHDN and CDR2 FVKESK. V was shortened by 6 bases and J by 5 bases, with 10 bases between the two germline ends. This CDR3 contains 12 residues. CDR3 nucleotide sequence: TGTGCCAGCAGTAACGCAGTGTATGGCTACACCTTC. It is translated as CASSNAVYGYTF.

This clone showed up many times. Here the CDR3 DNA reads TGTGCCAGCAGTTATGACCGCTCCGGACAGGGGCAGCCCCAGCATTTT. Its protein product is CASSYDRSGQGQPQHF. The genes are TRBV7-8 and TRBJ1-5; TRBD1 matches at 9 bases. V shed 6 bases and J 7 bases; nucleotides not matched to a gene: 13. Per the germline V gene, CDR1 is SGHVS and CDR2 is FQNEAQ. This CDR3 has 16 amino acids.

The rearrangement links TRBV7-9 to TRBJ2-1; D uncertain. The CDR3 extends over 15 amino acids. The germline V gene has CDR1 SEHNR and CDR2 FQNEAQ (reference sequence). Trimming took 2 bases from V and 0 from J, leaving 8 bases between them. DNA for the CDR3: TGTGCCAGCAGCTTATCACGGAGCTCCTACAATGAGCAGTTCTTC. It specifies CASSLSRSSYNEQFF.

This chain connects TRBV11-2 to TRBJ2-7; D is unclear. CDR3 length: 12 residues. Deletions cut 0 bases from V and 3 bases from J, with 3 bases between. Germline V lookup: CDR1 SGHAT, CDR2 FQNNGV. The CDR3 bases are TGTGCCAGCAGCTTAGAGTTCTACGAGCAGTACTTC. Translation: CASSLEFYEQYF.

This sequence joins TRBV7-2 and TRBJ2-2; TRBD1 matches 9 bases. The germline V gene encodes CDR1 SGHTA and CDR2 FQGNSA. CDR3 size: 17 residues. Trimming cost V 0 bases and J 4 bases; bases outside gene matches: 6. The DNA of the CDR3 is TGTGCCAGCAGCTTAGCAGGGGACAGGGTGACCACCGGGGAGCTGTTTTTT. As protein: CASSLAGDRVTTGELFF. Complete variable domain (other parts from reference TRBV7-2 and TRBJ2-2): GAGVSQSPSNKVTEKGKDVELRCDPISGHTALYWYRQSLGQGLEFLIYFQGNSAPDKSGLPSDRFSAERTGGSVSTLTIQRTQQEDSAVYLCASSLAGDRVTTGELFFGEGSRLTVL.

A few counts support this clone. The rearrangement uses TRBV6-6 and TRBJ1-2; D unclear. The CDR3 is 16 residues long. CDR1 is MNHNY, CDR2 SVGAGI, per germline (reference sequence). V gave up 6 bases and J gave up 0 bases, with 17 bases separating them. CDR3 region: CASSLTPLLTNYGYTF. The CDR3 DNA reads as TGTGCCAGCAGCCTTACTCCCCTGCTAACTAACTATGGCTACACCTTC.

The chain has TRBV5-1 and TRBJ2-3; D ambiguous. Germline CDR1 reads SGHRS; CDR2 reads YFSETQ. This CDR3 has 14 amino acids. The V gene lost 0 bases and the J gene lost 2 bases, with 7 bases spanning the gap. Written as DNA, the CDR3 is TGCGCCAGCAGCTTGGACCGGGCCACAGATACGCAGTATTTT. This codes for CASSLDRATDTQYF.

The chain is built from TRBV7-6 and TRBJ2-7, with TRBD2 matching 15 bases. Germline V gives CDR1 SGHVS, CDR2 FNYEAQ. The CDR3 length is 13 residues. V lost 10 bases to trimming and J lost 6 bases; unmatched junction nucleotides: 4. For the CDR3, the DNA is TGTGCCACCCGGACTAGCGGGAGGGCCGAGCAGTACTTC. As protein: CATRTSGRAEQYF.

The chain has TRBV6-6 and TRBJ1-2, with a tentative D call TRBD1 (6 bases). The V gene lost 6 bases and the J gene lost 1 base, with 9 bases spanning the gap. This CDR3 is built from 13 residues. Looked up from germline, CDR1 is MNHNY and CDR2 is SVGAGI (reference sequence). The CDR3 DNA sequence: TGTGCCAGCAGAATGGACAGTAACTATGGCTACACCTTC. It codes for CASRMDSNYGYTF.